This T cell receptor (beta chain) was found in a study of T-cell reconstitution after alpha-beta-depleted transplantation in children (dated by TCRdb to 2015 to 2016). Looking at the study overall: T-cell immune reconstitution after TCRalphabeta/CD19-depleted allogeneic hematopoietic cell transplantation in children was quantitatively tracked in the study by means of TCR repertoire profiling. The investigation overall reported the following: The frequencies of hyperexpanded clones fell over the following months, and after one year, T-cell counts and TCRbeta diversity were mostly attributed to newly produced T cells. The apparently early alphabetaT-cell count recovery about two months after transplant was reportedly dependent on only several hundred rapidly expanded clones derived from non-depleted graft cells. In some patients, the high TCRbeta diversity seen at day 60 was put down to recipient T cells and intrathymic progenitors that had survived conditioning.

V is clipped by 0 bases and J by 7 bases, and the sequence between their germline boundaries is 16 bases long. Per the germline V gene (reference sequence), DFQATT is the CDR1 and SNEGSKA is the CDR2. From the cysteine through the phenylalanine, the CDR3 covers 15 amino acids. The retained sequence is limited to the CDR3, 45 bases, with the frame set at the first base. The method behind the library was PCR. The reads were generated on an Illumina HiSeq 2500. TCR library preparation used molecular barcoding, with unique molecular identifiers applied to normalize quantification of the TCRbeta repertoire. TCRdb's own reprocessing of the public reads used fastp at Q25 and MiXCR and kept productive beta chains. All rows with the same CDR3 protein become a single entry with the most common DNA and genes. The table for this sample lists some 200,000 distinct CDR3 sequences; approximately 6.8% of them were counted only once. The ten largest clones capture around 4.4% of the sample.

This clonotype was seen ten or more times. This receptor's antigen is unknown. No base quality values were provided; no much bigger clone lies one nucleotide off. What this sample's treatment or condition label stands for: allogeneic hematopoietic cell transplantation with graft depleted of TCRalphabeta T cells and CD19 B cells. The transplant recipients were children given TCRalphabeta/CD19-depleted allogeneic hematopoietic cell grafts. Material: PBMCs, obtained before TCRalphabeta/CD19-depleted stem cell transplant. The TCR comes from a girl under three years old with combined immunodeficiency, due to receive a stem cell transplant. The V gene is TRBV20-1 and the J gene is TRBJ2-1; the D gene is possibly TRBD2, with 7 bases matching. The CDR3 region: CSARDLGGGLNEQFF. Here is the DNA: TGCAGTGCTAGAGATCTAGGGGGAGGGTTGAATGAGCAGTTCTTC.